This passage covers 30 T cell receptor beta chains from one sample sequenced in a study of early T cells in non-severe SARS-CoV-2 infection. TCRdb used MiXCR to reprocess the 5' RACE reads, holding one entry per CDR3 protein. Among around 25,000 distinct CDR3 sequences listed, 3.5% to 5.5% were seen once. The sample taken for sequencing was whole blood. These receptors all come from an adult who was a healthcare worker with PCR-confirmed SARS-CoV-2 infection or an uninfected control (not recorded which).

The table lists this clonotype with many counts. The V and J genes are TRBV25-1 and TRBJ2-7; D gene unclear. The germline V and J ends were trimmed by 3 bases and 0 bases, with 9 bases remaining between them. The CDR3 length is 14 residues. CDR1 MGHDK and CDR2 SYGVNS come from the germline V gene. The CDR3 loop is CASSEVRSSYEQYF. The CDR3 nucleotides read TGTGCCAGCAGTGAGGTTCGGAGCTCCTACGAGCAGTACTTC.

This clonotype was seen ten or more times. The chain joins TRBV5-1 to TRBJ2-7; D is ambiguous. CDR3 length: 15 residues. The V gene lost 0 bases and the J gene lost 1 base, with 11 bases spanning the gap. CDR1 is SGHRS and CDR2 is YFSETQ in the germline V gene. The CDR3 is CASSLEAGGSYEQYF. The CDR3 coding sequence is TGCGCCAGCAGCTTGGAGGCCGGTGGATCCTACGAGCAGTACTTC.

The V gene is TRBV28, the J gene TRBJ1-5, with 12 bases aligning to TRBD1. The CDR3 has 16 residues. The germline gives CDR1 MDHEN, CDR2 SYDVKM. With 4 bases clipped from V and 6 bases from J, the junction kept 7 bases outside the gene matches. As DNA, the CDR3 is TGTGCCAGCAGTTCTGCCGGGACAGGGGGCAGTCAGCCCCAGCATTTT. This gives the protein CASSSAGTGGSQPQHF.

This clonotype was recorded at least ten times. The chain joins TRBV3-1 to TRBJ1-4; TRBD1 might be the D (5 bases). Trimming stripped 3 bases from V and 2 bases from J, with 7 bases between. Per germline, CDR1 LGHDT and CDR2 YNNKEL (reference sequence). The CDR3 runs 14 residues. Here the CDR3 DNA reads TGTGCCAGCAGCCAGACAGTTACTAATGAAAAACTGTTTTTT. It is translated as CASSQTVTNEKLFF.

The chain uses TRBV7-2 and TRBJ2-2; D tentatively fits TRBD1 or TRBD2 (5 bases each). The CDR3 covers 15 residues. Trimming shortened V by 1 base and J by 7 bases, and 13 bases separated the two germline ends. In germline, CDR1 is SGHTA, CDR2 FQGNSA. The CDR3 DNA is TGTGCCAGCAGCTTAGTAGCAAGGGACGACGGGGAGCTGTTTTTT. Its translation is CASSLVARDDGELFF.

This clonotype has more than one count but fewer than ten. The rearrangement uses TRBV20-1 and TRBJ2-1; 7 bases are a match to TRBD2. Looked up from germline, CDR1 is DFQATT and CDR2 is SNEGSKA (reference sequence). The CDR3 sequence is 15 residues long. The trim removed 3 bases at V and 0 bases at J, leaving 5 bases unmatched. The CDR3 DNA reads as TGCAGTGCTAGGGGAGGGGCTAGCTCCTACAATGAGCAGTTCTTC. This sequence encodes CSARGGASSYNEQFF.

This clonotype was seen a few times. J is TRBJ2-1 and V is TRBV7-8; TRBD2 matches 11 bases. Germline V gives CDR1 SGHVS, CDR2 FQNEAQ. Germline trimming cut 2 bases from V and 9 bases from J; bases unmatched to any gene: 9. This CDR3 spans 16 amino acids. The CDR3 here is CASSLKTSGNGGEQFF. The CDR3 DNA follows: TGTGCCAGCAGCTTAAAGACTAGCGGGAACGGCGGTGAGCAGTTCTTC.

V and J are TRBV29-1 and TRBJ2-1; D might be TRBD2 (5 bases). The CDR3 covers 14 residues. The germline V gene has CDR1 SQVTM and CDR2 ANQGSEA. The germline V and J ends were trimmed by 3 bases and 3 bases, with 12 bases remaining between them. CDR3 nucleotides: TGCAGCGTTGAGGTTACTAGGAACTACAATGAGCAGTTCTTC. Translated: CSVEVTRNYNEQFF.

This clonotype was recorded many times. The chain recombines TRBV14 with TRBJ1-1, with D possibly being TRBD1 (6 bases). Germline V gene lookup returns CDR1 SGHDN and CDR2 FVKESK. The CDR3 covers 12 residues. The V end lost 9 bases, the J end lost 4 bases, and 12 bases lay between the germline ends. The CDR3 DNA reads as TGTGCCAGTCGCAGGGGTGGCACTGAAGCTTTCTTT. Translated, it gives CASRRGGTEAFF.

This clonotype was recorded at least ten times. The chain couples TRBV15 to TRBJ1-2; no firm D call. Germline CDR1 reads LNHNV; CDR2 reads YYDKDF (reference sequence). V dropped 4 bases and J dropped 6 bases, with 21 bases sitting between them. The CDR3 loop spans 16 amino acids. As DNA, the CDR3 is TGTGCCACCAGCACCGACACCTCCCCCGGCGACGATGGCTACACCTTC. This sequence encodes CATSTDTSPGDDGYTF.

The table lists this clonotype with a few counts. This chain connects TRBV2 to TRBJ2-5; unclear D gene. The CDR3 is made up of 13 amino acids. Trimming stripped 2 bases from V and 4 bases from J, with 8 bases between. Germline values: CDR1 SNHLY, CDR2 FYNNEI. The CDR3 sequence: CASSETLGETQYF. DNA of the CDR3: TGTGCCAGCAGTGAAACCCTGGGAGAGACCCAGTACTTC.

This clonotype was detected only a few times. The chain employs TRBV7-2 and TRBJ2-5; D could derive from TRBD1 or TRBD2 (5 bases each). V was clipped by 1 base and J by 1 base, with 10 bases between them. The CDR3 loop spans 15 amino acids. Germline V gene data show CDR1 as SGHTA and CDR2 as FQGNSA. The CDR3 DNA reads TGTGCCAGCAGCTTAGGGGGACCAATCCAAGAGACCCAGTACTTC. Translating gives CASSLGGPIQETQYF. The full variable domain, its missing parts supplied by reference TRBV7-2 and TRBJ2-5, is GAGVSQSPSNKVTEKGKDVELRCDPISGHTALYWYRQSLGQGLEFLIYFQGNSAPDKSGLPSDRFSAERTGGSVSTLTIQRTQQEDSAVYLCASSLGGPIQETQYFGPGTRLLVL.

This clonotype was seen repeatedly, ten times or more. The chain carries TRBV7-6 and TRBJ2-2; 8 bases line up with TRBD1. Germline V lookup: CDR1 SGHVS, CDR2 FNYEAQ. V lost 0 bases to trimming and J lost 6 bases; unmatched junction nucleotides: 12. The CDR3 totals 18 residues. Written as DNA, the CDR3 is TGTGCCAGCAGCTTAGCCGCCCAGGGGGCGACTTTCGCCGGGGAGCTGTTTTTT. Translating it yields CASSLAAQGATFAGELFF.

This clonotype was counted ten times or more. The chain employs TRBV7-3 and TRBJ1-6; maybe TRBD1 (5 bases). The CDR3 loop spans 13 amino acids. CDR1 and CDR2 from the germline V gene are SGHTA and FQGTGA. Deletions cut 2 bases from V and 11 bases from J, with 10 bases between. The CDR3 nucleotides read TGTGCCAGCAGCTTAGGGACCGGGACACCCCTCCACTTT. It codes for CASSLGTGTPLHF.

The V gene is TRBV2, the J gene TRBJ2-2; D is possibly TRBD2 (5 bases). Germline-derived CDR1 and CDR2 are SNHLY and FYNNEI. This CDR3 spans 17 amino acids. V gave up 7 bases and J gave up 0 bases, with 18 bases separating them. CDR3 sequence: CASKPAAILTNTGELFF. For the CDR3, the DNA is TGTGCCAGCAAGCCAGCGGCTATTTTAACGAACACCGGGGAGCTGTTTTTT.

This clonotype has at least ten counts. The V call is TRBV13, the J call TRBJ2-7, with D unclear. Trimming took off 5 bases at V and 2 bases at J, with 4 bases between the two ends. This CDR3 spans 11 amino acids. CDR1 and CDR2 from the germline V gene are PRHDT and FYEKMQ (reference sequence). This CDR3 is CASSQAYEQYF. CDR3 sequence (DNA): TGTGCCAGCAGCCAAGCCTACGAGCAGTACTTC.

This clonotype was counted ten times or more. The rearrangement links TRBV7-2 to TRBJ2-7, with D possibly TRBD1 on 5 matching bases. With 4 bases removed from V and 3 bases from J, the gap between germline ends came to 10 bases. Germline CDR1 is SGHTA and CDR2 is FQGNSA. This CDR3 comprises 13 residues. The CDR3 is CASSYRQIYEQYF. CDR3 bases: TGTGCCAGCAGCTATCGACAGATCTACGAGCAGTACTTC.

This clonotype was observed many times. The junction shows a germline mismatch at one end, possibly a read error. This chain uses TRBV28 with TRBJ2-7; D is unclear. Per germline, CDR1 MDHEN and CDR2 SYDVKM. This CDR3 comprises 13 residues. DNA of the CDR3: TGTGCCAGCAGCTTATCACCACGAAACGAGCAGTACTTC. This translates into CASSLSPRNEQYF.

This clonotype was counted many times. This chain connects TRBV11-2 to TRBJ1-5, with 8 bases lining up with TRBD1. The CDR3 loop spans 17 amino acids. Germline-derived CDR1 and CDR2 are SGHAT and FQNNGV. Germline trimming cut 1 base from V and 0 bases from J; bases unmatched to any gene: 5. The CDR3 sequence is CASSLGRTGNSNQPQHF. The CDR3 bases are TGTGCCAGCAGCTTAGGAAGGACAGGGAATAGCAATCAGCCCCAGCATTTT.

This clonotype was seen a few times. This chain joins TRBV5-1 and TRBJ1-6; maybe TRBD1 (6 bases). This CDR3 is 16 amino acids long. In germline, CDR1 is SGHRS, CDR2 YFSETQ. V was cut by 2 bases and J by 5 bases, with 14 bases left in between. CDR3 DNA sequence: TGCGCCAGCAGCTTCTCCGGGACAATAAATAATTCACCCCTCCACTTT. Translated: CASSFSGTINNSPLHF.

This clonotype was seen repeatedly, ten times or more. The chain joins TRBV30 to TRBJ2-1, with 8 bases that match TRBD1. Germline lookup yields CDR1 GTSNPN and CDR2 SVGIG (reference sequence). CDR3 length: 14 residues. Trimming cost V 8 bases and J 8 bases; bases outside gene matches: 14. CDR3 DNA: TGTGCCGGAATGGACAGGGCCATAGTGGATGAGCAGTTCTTC. Its translation: CAGMDRAIVDEQFF.

There are many counts of this clonotype. The chain employs TRBV4-3 and TRBJ2-2, with 10 bases identical to TRBD2. The trim removed 2 bases at V and 0 bases at J, leaving 3 bases unmatched. Germline CDR1 LGHNA, CDR2 YSLEER. The CDR3 is made up of 17 amino acids. The DNA of the CDR3 is TGCGCCAGCAGCCAACGGACTAGCGGCGCGAACACCGGGGAGCTGTTTTTT. This translates into CASSQRTSGANTGELFF.

The rearrangement links TRBV5-4 to TRBJ1-1; no definite D call. The germline V gene encodes CDR1 SGHNT and CDR2 YYREEE (reference sequence). CDR3 size: 14 residues. Trimming stripped 4 bases from V and 5 bases from J, with 15 bases between. CDR3 in amino acids: CASSTVELGTEAFF. CDR3 in DNA: TGTGCCAGCAGCACGGTGGAGTTGGGTACTGAAGCTTTCTTT.

This clonotype has a count of ten or more. An end of the junction differs from the germline gene, which may be a read error. This chain uses TRBV11-1 with TRBJ2-7; tentative D call: TRBD2 (5 bases). Germline-derived CDR1 and CDR2 are SGHAT and FQDESV (reference sequence). The CDR3 extends over 11 amino acids. In DNA, the CDR3 is TGTGCCAGCAGCTCATCCTCGGGATCCGACTTC. The encoded protein is CASSSSSGSDF.

The V and J genes are TRBV7-2 and TRBJ2-1; TRBD2 matches at 10 bases. J was trimmed by 7 bases and V by 5 bases; bases with no gene match: 11. CDR1 SGHTA and CDR2 FQGNSA come from the germline V gene. The CDR3 is 16 residues long. CDR3 amino acids: CASSLQLLTSGNEQFF. As DNA, the CDR3 is TGTGCCAGCAGCCTACAGCTTTTGACTAGCGGGAATGAGCAGTTCTTC.

This clonotype was seen repeatedly, ten times or more. The gene calls are TRBV2 and TRBJ2-2; perhaps TRBD2 as D (6 bases). The length of the CDR3 is 16 residues. The germline CDR1 and CDR2 sequences are SNHLY and FYNNEI. Trimming cost V 8 bases and J 0 bases, with 16 bases left between them. The CDR3, as DNA: TGTGCCAGCTCACAGCGGGCGATGACGAACACCGGGGAGCTGTTTTTT. It encodes CASSQRAMTNTGELFF. The full variable domain, completed using reference TRBV2 and TRBJ2-2, is EPEVTQTPSHQVTQMGQEVILRCVPISNHLYFYWYRQILGQKVEFLVSFYNNEISEKSEIFDDQFSVERPDGSNFTLKIRSTKLEDSAMYFCASSQRAMTNTGELFFGEGSRLTVL.

Many counts were recorded for this clonotype. An end of the junction does not agree with germline; a read error may underlie this. The V gene is TRBV24-1, the J gene TRBJ2-1, with unresolved D. This CDR3 spans 11 amino acids. Germline V CDR1 and CDR2: KGHDR, SFDVKD. The CDR3 reads CATQKLNEQFF. As DNA, the CDR3 is TGTGCCACGCAGAAGTTAAATGAACAGTTCTTC.

This clonotype qualifies as medium-sized. The chain couples TRBV29-1 to TRBJ2-5; 7 bases align to TRBD1. Germline V gives CDR1 SQVTM, CDR2 ANQGSEA. The V segment lost 2 bases and the J segment 5 bases; nucleotides outside the gene matches: 11. The CDR3 has 15 residues. This CDR3 is CSVERGLGRAETQYF. The CDR3, as DNA: TGCAGCGTTGAAAGGGGGCTAGGCAGGGCGGAGACCCAGTACTTC.

In this sample, this clonotype turned up many times. The rearrangement uses TRBV6-1 and TRBJ2-2; possibly TRBD2 for D (5 bases). CDR1 and CDR2 (germline): MNHNS, SASEGT. Trimming stripped 10 bases from V and 0 bases from J, with 21 bases between. The CDR3 totals 17 residues. The CDR3 loop is CAIPRGSAYSNTGELFF. In DNA form, the CDR3 reads TGTGCCATCCCCCGAGGTAGCGCGTATTCGAACACCGGGGAGCTGTTTTTT.

This clonotype was observed a few times. The CDR3 sequence is CSAPGLVNNEQFF. The CDR3 DNA reads as TGCAGCGCCCCGGGACTAGTTAACAATGAGCAGTTCTTC. The chain couples TRBV29-1 to TRBJ2-1; 8 nucleotides agree with TRBD2. V trimming: 7 bases; J trimming: 5 bases; junction bases outside the gene matches: 7. Looked up from germline, CDR1 is SQVTM and CDR2 is ANQGSEA. CDR3 length: 13 residues.